This TCR beta chain was recovered during a study of identical twins. Template switching supplied a universal primer site; unique molecular identifiers were carried on the cDNA. One entry per CDR3 protein, called by TCRdb with MiXCR from the 5' RACE reads. The table has some 660,000 distinct CDR3 sequences, 8.6% seen once; the top ten hold 0.75% to 1%. V shed 5 bases and J shed 5 bases, with 15 bases lying between them. The CDR3 is 14 residues long. Per germline, CDR1 SEHNR and CDR2 FQNEAQ (reference sequence). As for this clonotype: Its antigen is unknown.

Study-wide points: Sharing of beta out-of-frame sequences by twins showed a weaker excess. While abundant cord blood beta clonotypes carried fewer insertions, memory repertoires showed no such pattern.

The same data also contributed to another study, on yellow fever vaccine responses in identical twins.

The TCR comes from a woman between 18 and 29 years old in good health. Material for sequencing was PBMCs. The V gene is TRBV7-9, the J gene TRBJ1-2; D is possibly TRBD1 (6 bases). The CDR3 DNA is TGTGCCAGCAGCCGACGCGGGCAGGGGTATGGCTACACCTTC. Its protein is CASSRRGQGYGYTF.